The clone carrying this TCR beta chain was observed many times. The antigen remains unidentified. This sample was taken from a study of T cell repertoires in cytomegalovirus infection. Study details: From public TCR beta signatures came an indication of both CMV infection and matching HLA type.

From the reads, TCRdb called clonotypes with MiXCR, one entry per CDR3 protein. The sample has some 240,000 distinct CDR3 sequences, about a sixth seen once. The CDR3 is 16 amino acids. Germline CDR1 is MNHNY and CDR2 is SVGAGI (reference sequence). V lost 0 bases to trimming and J lost 3 bases, with 15 bases between them. Study observations and caveats: The ex vivo response showed dominance by HLA-C-restricted CMV-specific TCR beta clonotypes. Pooled public TCR beta family frequency picked out CMV carriers with the relevant HLA.

This sequence originates from a human donor in good health (CMV status not recorded). Some clones in this sample may be carry-over from other donors' samples. The chain couples TRBV6-6 to TRBJ2-7; perhaps D is TRBD1 or TRBD2 (6 bases each). Sequences were obtained from CD8+ T cells from PBMCs. This chain's CDR3 is CASSYSTGGRLYEQYF. Here the CDR3 DNA reads TGTGCCAGCAGTTACTCGACCGGGGGCAGGCTCTACGAGCAGTACTTC.